The next 23 T cell receptor beta chains were all read from a single sample in a study of blood T cell repertoires in COVID-19. Generated by immunoSEQ multiplex PCR, the TCRdb table keeps only in-frame clones and is missing some. Altogether about 340,000 clones are present, around 87% being singletons, with the ten largest covering about 6.3%. Sequencing was performed on peripheral blood. The receptors here all came from a woman aged 45-65 years with COVID-19, enrolled during active disease.

This clone has just a few counts. This rearrangement joins TRBV30 to TRBJ2-2; D gene ambiguous. This CDR3 contains 16 residues. Germline-derived CDR1 and CDR2 are GTSNPN and SVGIG (reference sequence). V gave up 0 bases and J gave up 3 bases, with 14 bases separating them. The CDR3 coding sequence is TGTGCCTGGAGTGTATCCCCGGAGCTTTACACCGGGGAGCTGTTTTTT. Translated, it gives CAWSVSPELYTGELFF.

The chain recombines TRBV20-1 with TRBJ2-7; the D gene is possibly TRBD1 (6 bases). The CDR3 sequence is 12 residues long. CDR1 DFQATT and CDR2 SNEGSKA come from the germline V gene (reference sequence). V was pared by 3 bases and J by 5 bases, with 11 bases between. The CDR3 bases are TGCAGTGCTAGTAGACAGGCGGACGAGCAGTACTTC. Translating it yields CSASRQADEQYF.

The V gene is TRBV7-9, the J gene TRBJ2-1, with D tentatively TRBD2 (5 bases). Germline V gene data show CDR1 as SEHNR and CDR2 as FQNEAQ (reference sequence). The CDR3 sequence is 13 residues long. V was cut by 3 bases and J by 6 bases, with 9 bases left in between. CDR3 residues: CASSFVDSNEQFF. The DNA for the CDR3 is TGTGCCAGCAGCTTCGTGGACTCCAATGAGCAGTTCTTC.

V is TRBV5-6 and J is TRBJ1-4; TRBD1 matches at 7 bases. Trimming took 3 bases from V and 4 from J; bases not matched to a gene: 9. CDR3 size: 16 residues. Germline lookup yields CDR1 SGHDT and CDR2 YYEEEE. This chain's CDR3 is CASSSIDRAINEKLFF. The CDR3 nucleotides are TGTGCCAGCAGCTCCATTGACAGGGCAATTAATGAAAAACTGTTTTTT.

This clone was seen a few times. The rearrangement links TRBV7-3 to TRBJ1-1, with TRBD1 as a possible D gene (6 bases). Germline V lookup: CDR1 SGHTA, CDR2 FQGTGA. The V end lost 2 bases, the J end lost 1 base, and 17 bases lay between the germline ends. CDR3 size: 17 residues. For the CDR3, the DNA is TGTGCCAGCAGCTTACAGGGACACGCGGCGGCGAACACTGAAGCTTTCTTT. As protein: CASSLQGHAAANTEAFF.

This clone has only one observation. CDR3 DNA sequence: TGTGCCAGCAGCTCACGGGGACAGAGCTCCTACAATGAGCAGTTCTTC. Translation: CASSSRGQSSYNEQFF. The chain links TRBV7-9 to TRBJ2-1; 7 bases are shared with TRBD1. The CDR3 runs to 16 residues. CDR1 and CDR2 (germline): SEHNR, FQNEAQ (reference sequence). Trimming removed 4 bases from V and 0 bases from J; junction bases left unmatched: 6. Using reference TRBV7-9 and TRBJ2-1 for the parts outside the CDR3, the full variable domain is DTGVSQNPRHKITKRGQNVTFRCDPISEHNRLYWYRQTLGQGPEFLTYFQNEAQLEKSRLLSDRFSAERPKGSFSTLEIQRTEQGDSAMYLCASSSRGQSSYNEQFFGPGTRLTVL.

This sequence joins TRBV2 and TRBJ1-2; 10 bases agree with TRBD1. The CDR3 contains 17 residues. From germline, CDR1 is SNHLY and CDR2 FYNNEI. V lost 6 bases, J lost 5 bases, and 15 bases stayed unmatched. CDR3 nucleotides: TGTGCCAGCAGCCAGACAGGGGGCGCGGGAGGTTGGTATGGCTACACCTTC. Translated, it gives CASSQTGGAGGWYGYTF.

The DNA of the CDR3 is TGTGCCAGCAGTCCGGCAGGATATGAAGCTTTCTTT. Encoded protein: CASSPAGYEAFF. The chain recombines TRBV6-6 with TRBJ1-1; D not certain. Germline V CDR1 and CDR2: MNHNY, SVGAGI (reference sequence). V gave up 5 bases and J gave up 7 bases, with 11 bases separating them. The CDR3 is 12 residues long.

The chain joins TRBV7-9 to TRBJ1-6; D gene ambiguous. This CDR3 spans 13 amino acids. V was clipped by 1 base and J by 6 bases, with 4 bases between them. The germline V gene encodes CDR1 SEHNR and CDR2 FQNEAQ (reference sequence). Here the CDR3 DNA reads TGTGCCAGCAGCTTAGACGGTAATTCACCCCTCCACTTT. Amino acid sequence: CASSLDGNSPLHF. Full variable domain (outside the CDR3, taken from reference TRBV7-9 and TRBJ1-6): DTGVSQNPRHKITKRGQNVTFRCDPISEHNRLYWYRQTLGQGPEFLTYFQNEAQLEKSRLLSDRFSAERPKGSFSTLEIQRTEQGDSAMYLCASSLDGNSPLHFGNGTRLTVT.

This rearrangement joins TRBV5-1 to TRBJ2-7; TRBD2 might be the D (5 bases). V shed 7 bases and J shed 6 bases, with 20 bases lying between them. In germline, CDR1 is SGHRS, CDR2 YFSETQ. The CDR3 consists of 14 residues. The CDR3 DNA reads TGCGCCAGCGCAAACGGCGGTGGGCGGGTCGAGCAGTACTTC. Its protein product is CASANGGGRVEQYF. Full variable domain (outside the CDR3, taken from reference TRBV5-1 and TRBJ2-7): KAGVTQTPRYLIKTRGQQVTLSCSPISGHRSVSWYQQTPGQGLQFLFEYFSETQRNKGNFPGRFSGRQFSNSRSEMNVSTLELGDSALYLCASANGGGRVEQYFGPGTRLTVT.

This clone was detected a few times. This sequence joins TRBV30 and TRBJ1-1; D uncertain. CDR1 GTSNPN and CDR2 SVGIG come from the germline V gene (reference sequence). The CDR3 has 12 amino acids. The ends were cut back, 3 bases at V and 1 base at J, with 6 bases in the middle. The CDR3 loop reads CAWSTRNTEAFF. The DNA of the CDR3 is TGTGCCTGGAGCACAAGGAACACTGAAGCTTTCTTT. The full variable domain, rest sourced from reference TRBV30 and TRBJ1-1, is SQTIHQWPATLVQPVGSPLSLECTVEGTSNPNLYWYRQAAGRGLQLLFYSVGIGQISSEVPQNLSASRPQDRQFILSSKKLLLSDSGFYLCAWSTRNTEAFFGQGTRLTVV.

CDR3 sequence (DNA): TGCAGCGCCACCGAGTATGGCTACACCTTC. It specifies CSATEYGYTF. The V call is TRBV29-1, the J call TRBJ1-2; D is uncertain. The CDR3 contains 10 residues. The germline gives CDR1 SQVTM, CDR2 ANQGSEA. Trimming took 7 bases from V and 5 from J, leaving 8 bases between them.

This clone was observed at least ten times. The sample has other DNA sequences that encode this CDR3 too. This chain links TRBV19 with TRBJ2-2, with a weak D call TRBD1 (6 bases). With 8 bases removed from V and 1 base from J, the gap between germline ends came to 11 bases. Germline assignment: CDR1 LNHDA and CDR2 SQIVND (reference sequence). The CDR3 consists of 14 residues. The CDR3 DNA sequence: TGTGCCAGTCGATTACAGGGGAACACCGGGGAGCTGTTTTTT. Protein sequence: CASRLQGNTGELFF.

This clone was seen once. This sample includes further DNA sequences coding for the same CDR3. The chain uses TRBV30 and TRBJ1-2; perhaps TRBD1 as D (5 bases). The CDR3 covers 13 residues. V dropped 0 bases and J dropped 6 bases, with 11 bases sitting between them. Germline values: CDR1 GTSNPN, CDR2 SVGIG (reference sequence). The CDR3 DNA sequence: TGTGCCTGGAGTGTCCAAGGGGCAAATGGCTACACCTTC. Translated, it gives CAWSVQGANGYTF.

V is TRBV19 and J is TRBJ1-1; 9 bases agree with TRBD1. Trimming at V came to 5 bases and at J to 5 bases, leaving 6 bases not matched to a gene. The CDR3 length is 14 residues. Germline values: CDR1 LNHDA, CDR2 SQIVND (reference sequence). The chain's CDR3 is CASSPGTGWTEAFF. The CDR3 nucleotides are TGTGCCAGTAGTCCGGGGACAGGGTGGACTGAAGCTTTCTTT.

CDR3 sequence reads: CASSPFLGSTGELFF. The CDR3 region has the DNA TGTGCCAGCAGCCCCTTCCTAGGTTCCACCGGGGAGCTGTTTTTT. This sequence joins TRBV11-3 and TRBJ2-2; D is unresolved. V was shortened by 5 bases and J by 4 bases, with 14 bases between the two germline ends. This CDR3 spans 15 amino acids. The V gene's germline CDR1 is SGHNT and CDR2 YENEEA.

The genes are TRBV27 and TRBJ2-7; TRBD1 matches at 7 bases. Trimming at V came to 5 bases and at J to 3 bases, leaving 4 bases not matched to a gene. Looked up from germline, CDR1 is MNHEY and CDR2 is SMNVEV (reference sequence). CDR3 length: 13 residues. The CDR3 spells CASSIQGSYEQYF. Here the CDR3 DNA reads TGTGCCAGCAGTATACAGGGGAGCTACGAGCAGTACTTC.

This clone was seen only once. The chain combines TRBV5-5 with TRBJ2-6, with TRBD1 identical over 7 bases. Germline CDR1 SGHKS, CDR2 YYEKEE (reference sequence). Trimming cost V 0 bases and J 4 bases; bases outside gene matches: 1. The CDR3 covers 15 residues. The CDR3 DNA follows: TGTGCCAGCAGCTTGGCGGGACAGGGGGCCAACGTCCTGACTTTC. Its translation is CASSLAGQGANVLTF. The full variable domain, rest sourced from reference TRBV5-5 and TRBJ2-6, is DAGVTQSPTHLIKTRGQQVTLRCSPISGHKSVSWYQQVLGQGPQFIFQYYEKEERGRGNFPDRFSARQFPNYSSELNVNALLLGDSALYLCASSLAGQGANVLTFGAGSRLTVL.

The chain joins TRBV11-2 to TRBJ1-2, with 7 bases matching TRBD1. V lost 5 bases and J lost 9; bases outside the gene matches: 6. The CDR3 consists of 12 residues. Germline CDR1 is SGHAT and CDR2 is FQNNGV. CDR3 sequence (DNA): TGTGCCAGCAGCGACAGGGCTATGAGCTACACCTTC. It codes for CASSDRAMSYTF.

DNA for the CDR3: TGTGCCAGCAGTTACTCGATGGGACTAGCGGGAGGCGCCTACGAGCAGTACTTC. Residues: CASSYSMGLAGGAYEQYF. V gene TRBV6-2 or TRBV6-3 combines with J gene TRBJ2-7; 15 nucleotides agree with TRBD2. Germline V gene sequence: CDR1 MNHEY, CDR2 SVGEGT. This CDR3 has 18 amino acids. Losses at the gene ends were 0 bases for V and 2 bases for J; bases not matched to a gene: 5.

The chain uses TRBV7-8 and TRBJ1-2; D gene ambiguous. The CDR3 has 16 residues. CDR1 and CDR2 from the germline V gene are SGHVS and FQNEAQ. With 5 bases removed from V and 7 bases from J, the gap between germline ends came to 23 bases. The CDR3 DNA reads TGTGCCAGCAGCCCTCAACGAGGCCTCCGGATGGGTGGCTACACCTTC. Translating gives CASSPQRGLRMGGYTF.

The chain is built from TRBV5-1 and TRBJ2-1; the D gene is possibly TRBD2 (5 bases). The length of the CDR3 is 13 residues. Trimming took 0 bases from V and 10 from J, leaving 11 bases between them. CDR1 is SGHRS and CDR2 is YFSETQ in the germline V gene. The CDR3 region is CASSLEAGGEQFF. In DNA form, the CDR3 reads TGCGCCAGCAGCTTGGAGGCCGGAGGCGAGCAGTTCTTC.

The V gene is TRBV11-2, the J gene TRBJ1-1; 7 bases map to TRBD1. The CDR3 covers 14 residues. Per germline, CDR1 SGHAT and CDR2 FQNNGV. The V segment lost 6 bases and the J segment 1 base; nucleotides outside the gene matches: 5. CDR3 DNA: TGTGCCAGCAGTCTAGCAGGGGGGAACACTGAAGCTTTCTTT. Translated: CASSLAGGNTEAFF.